The next 20 T cell receptor beta chains were all read from a single sample in a study of OX40 agonist ivuxolimab in advanced cancers. Clones were read by immunoSEQ multiplex PCR, and TCRdb kept only the in-frame ones, dropping some. Here the sample spans fewer than 60,000 clones, 82% being singletons. Sample: CD4+ or CD8+ T cells sorted from blood, taken in a trial of the OX40 agonist ivuxolimab. These receptor sequences come from an adult with an advanced solid tumor such as melanoma, head and neck, liver or kidney cancer.

This clone was seen a handful of times. This chain joins TRBV28 and TRBJ1-1; weak D call: TRBD1 (5 bases). The CDR3 runs to 14 residues. Germline CDR1 MDHEN, CDR2 SYDVKM. V shed 3 bases and J shed 1 base, with 9 bases lying between them. The CDR3 loop reads CASSFGGENTEAFF. The CDR3 nucleotides are TGTGCCAGCAGTTTCGGAGGGGAGAACACTGAAGCTTTCTTT. The entire variable domain, with the rest obtained from reference TRBV28 and TRBJ1-1, is as follows: DVKVTQSSRYLVKRTGEKVFLECVQDMDHENMFWYRQDPGLGLRLIYFSYDVKMKEKGDIPEGYSVSREKKERFSLILESASTNQTSMYLCASSFGGENTEAFFGQGTRLTVV.

The chain has TRBV2 and TRBJ1-3; D gene ambiguous. The ends were cut back, 6 bases at V and 0 bases at J, with 12 bases in the middle. CDR3 length: 15 amino acids. Germline CDR1 SNHLY, CDR2 FYNNEI. Written as DNA, the CDR3 is TGTGCCAGCAGGGTCCTTGGGGTCTCTGGAAACACCATATATTTT. Its translation: CASRVLGVSGNTIYF.

The chain has TRBV4-3 and TRBJ2-4; 12 bases agree with TRBD1. V was pared by 4 bases and J by 2 bases, with 15 bases of the junction left unmatched. Germline CDR1 reads LGHNA; CDR2 reads YSLEER. The CDR3 totals 20 residues. The CDR3 DNA follows: TGCGCCAGCAGCCGGATGGTCCCGGGACAGGGGGCCGGGACCAAAAACATTCAGTACTTC. Residues: CASSRMVPGQGAGTKNIQYF.

This chain links TRBV28 with TRBJ2-1; the D gene could be TRBD1 or TRBD2 (5 bases each). The germline CDR1 and CDR2 sequences are MDHEN and SYDVKM. V shed 7 bases and J shed 10 bases, with 23 bases lying between them. This CDR3 has 15 amino acids. CDR3: CASTPPGPLGDEQFF. The DNA of the CDR3 is TGTGCCAGCACTCCCCCCGGGCCGCTAGGGGACGAGCAGTTCTTC.

The J gene is TRBJ2-3, the V gene TRBV7-3; no definite D call. This CDR3 has 14 residues. Deletions cut 5 bases from V and 3 bases from J, with 12 bases between. Per the germline V gene, CDR1 is SGHTA and CDR2 is FQGTGA. The CDR3 bases are TGTGCCAGCAGCGTGCTAGGCGGTACAGATACGCAGTATTTT. It yields the protein CASSVLGGTDTQYF.

This clone turned up a few times. This chain links TRBV7-2 with TRBJ1-6; 7 bases map to TRBD1. Germline CDR1 reads SGHTA; CDR2 reads FQGNSA. This CDR3 contains 15 residues. V lost 5 bases and J lost 7; bases outside the gene matches: 8. CDR3 in amino acids: CASSPRTGGNSPLHF. DNA of the CDR3: TGTGCCAGCAGCCCTCGGACAGGCGGAAATTCACCCCTCCACTTT.

This clone was observed a handful of times. Other DNA variants within this sample encode the same CDR3. The chain joins TRBV19 to TRBJ2-7, with D unresolved. CDR3 length: 11 amino acids. The V and J ends lost 3 bases and 5 bases respectively, with 5 bases between them. The V gene's germline CDR1 is LNHDA and CDR2 SQIVND (reference sequence). CDR3 protein: CASSIRNEQYF. CDR3 coding DNA: TGTGCCAGTAGTATTAGGAACGAGCAGTACTTC. The whole variable domain, remainder taken from reference TRBV19 and TRBJ2-7, is DGGITQSPKYLFRKEGQNVTLSCEQNLNHDAMYWYRQDPGQGLRLIYYSQIVNDFQKGDIAEGYSVSREKKESFPLTVTSAQKNPTAFYLCASSIRNEQYFGPGTRLTVT.

V gene TRBV6-5 combines with J gene TRBJ1-2, with TRBD1 matching 7 bases. With V trimmed by 6 bases and J by 4 bases, 2 bases remained unmatched. Germline V gives CDR1 MNHEY, CDR2 SVGAGI. CDR3 length equals 12 residues. The CDR3 protein is CASSRQGYGYTF. DNA of the CDR3: TGTGCCAGCAGCCGACAGGGCTATGGCTACACCTTC.

The CDR3 loop reads CASSFGRVETQYF. As DNA, the CDR3 is TGTGCCAGCAGCTTCGGCAGAGTGGAGACCCAGTACTTC. J is TRBJ2-5 and V is TRBV5-4; D call uncertain. The CDR3 is 13 residues long. Trimming cost V 2 bases and J 5 bases, with 10 bases left between them. Germline V gene data show CDR1 as SGHNT and CDR2 as YYREEE (reference sequence).

This clone was observed a few times. The rearrangement uses TRBV7-6 and TRBJ1-3; tentative D call: TRBD1 (5 bases). With 0 bases removed from V and 2 bases from J, the gap between germline ends came to 8 bases. In germline, CDR1 is SGHVS, CDR2 FNYEAQ. There are 15 residues in the CDR3. In nucleotides, the CDR3 is TGTGCCAGCAGCTTAGCTCAGGGAGCTGGAAACACCATATATTTT. This encodes CASSLAQGAGNTIYF.

This clone was recorded a few times. This chain links TRBV19 with TRBJ1-2; 8 positions match TRBD1. J was trimmed by 6 bases and V by 7 bases; bases with no gene match: 13. Germline-derived CDR1 and CDR2 are LNHDA and SQIVND (reference sequence). This CDR3 has 15 amino acids. The chain's CDR3 is CASKPPGGVEHGYTF. CDR3 nucleotides: TGTGCCAGTAAACCACCAGGGGGCGTAGAACATGGCTACACCTTC.

The rearrangement links TRBV5-5 to TRBJ2-5, with D tentatively TRBD2 (5 bases). The V and J ends lost 4 bases and 1 base respectively, with 8 bases between them. The germline V gene has CDR1 SGHKS and CDR2 YYEKEE (reference sequence). The CDR3 contains 13 residues. The CDR3 coding sequence is TGTGCCAGCAGCCGACTACTCCAAGAGACCCAGTACTTC. Protein product: CASSRLLQETQYF.

V gene TRBV7-2 combines with J gene TRBJ2-7, with 7 bases fitting TRBD1. The trim removed 1 base at V and 1 base at J, leaving 7 bases unmatched. The CDR3 is 16 amino acids. Germline loops: CDR1 SGHTA, CDR2 FQGNSA. CDR3 protein: CASSLDFGDSSYEQYF. DNA of the CDR3: TGTGCCAGCAGCTTAGATTTCGGGGACAGTTCCTACGAGCAGTACTTC.

The chain carries TRBV2 and TRBJ2-1; D remains unclear. V lost 9 bases and J lost 1, with 7 bases in between. CDR1 and CDR2 from the germline V gene are SNHLY and FYNNEI. The CDR3 totals 12 residues. CDR3 in amino acids: CARKVSYNEQFF. CDR3 nucleotides: TGTGCCAGGAAGGTTTCCTACAATGAGCAGTTCTTC.

The chain couples TRBV7-8 to TRBJ2-5; 7 bases are shared with TRBD1. The CDR3 consists of 14 residues. V shed 5 bases and J 2 bases; nucleotides not matched to a gene: 5. Per germline, CDR1 SGHVS and CDR2 FQNEAQ. CDR3 sequence reads: CASSPGGQQETQYF. In nucleotides, the CDR3 is TGTGCCAGCAGCCCAGGGGGACAGCAAGAGACCCAGTACTTC.

The chain employs TRBV11-2 and TRBJ1-2, with 8 bases aligning to TRBD1. Germline-derived CDR1 and CDR2 are SGHAT and FQNNGV. The junction had 3 bases not matched to a gene; V was cut back by 1 base and J by 5 bases. This CDR3 spans 14 amino acids. The CDR3 nucleotides are TGTGCCAGCAGCTTAGCAGGGGGCGGTTATGGCTACACCTTC. Translation: CASSLAGGGYGYTF. The whole variable domain, remainder taken from reference TRBV11-2 and TRBJ1-2, is EAGVAQSPRYKIIEKRQSVAFWCNPISGHATLYWYQQILGQGPKLLIQFQNNGVVDDSQLPKDRFSAERLKGVDSTLKIQPAKLEDSAVYLCASSLAGGGYGYTFGSGTRLTVV.

This chain uses TRBV28 with TRBJ1-5; D uncertain. The ends were cut back, 2 bases at V and 0 bases at J, with 8 bases in the middle. The CDR3 is 15 residues long. Germline lookup yields CDR1 MDHEN and CDR2 SYDVKM. In DNA form, the CDR3 reads TGTGCCAGCAGTTTAAACCGTTATAGCAATCAGCCCCAGCATTTT. It yields the protein CASSLNRYSNQPQHF.

CDR3 sequence (DNA): TGTGCCAGTGCCGACTCACAGGTCTCTGGGGCCAACGTCCTGACTTTC. This translates into CASADSQVSGANVLTF. V gene TRBV19 combines with J gene TRBJ2-6, with a tentative D call TRBD1 (5 bases). CDR1 is LNHDA and CDR2 is SQIVND in the germline V gene (reference sequence). CDR3 length equals 16 residues. V was trimmed by 8 bases and J by 0 bases, leaving 14 bases between them.

The chain has TRBV30 and TRBJ2-3; D is possibly TRBD1 or TRBD2 (6 bases each). V was cut by 8 bases and J by 2 bases, with 17 bases left in between. Germline values: CDR1 GTSNPN, CDR2 SVGIG (reference sequence). The CDR3 extends over 14 amino acids. The CDR3 DNA follows: TGTGCCCCTTCGGGGGCAGTTTACACAGATACGCAGTATTTT. Its protein is CAPSGAVYTDTQYF.

The chain recombines TRBV28 with TRBJ1-1, with no clear D. V was shortened by 2 bases and J by 1 base, with 11 bases between the two germline ends. This CDR3 is built from 15 residues. Germline CDR1 MDHEN, CDR2 SYDVKM. In DNA, the CDR3 is TGTGCCAGCAGTTTACCAGGTGGTCCGAACACTGAAGCTTTCTTT. Encoded protein: CASSLPGGPNTEAFF.